The 22 T cell receptor beta chains given below trace back to one sample, sequenced in a study of T cells in localized non-small cell lung cancer. The assay was immunoSEQ multiplex PCR, and TCRdb's table has in-frame clones only and misses some. The sample contains under 5,500 clones, less than 35% of which appear only once. The sample consisted of lung tumor tissue, taken before any cancer treatment. These receptors were obtained from a woman aged 35-70 years with stage II squamous cell lung carcinoma.

The V call is TRBV6-1, the J call TRBJ2-7, with D maybe TRBD2 (5 bases). Germline-derived CDR1 and CDR2 are MNHNS and SASEGT. The CDR3 spans 16 residues. The ends were cut back, 0 bases at V and 3 bases at J, with 15 bases in the middle. CDR3 DNA sequence: TGTGCCAGCAGTGAAGCTCTGCCAGGCGCGGGCTACGAGCAGTACTTC. This translates into CASSEALPGAGYEQYF.

CDR3 region: CASSFRGRDTEAFF. CDR3 nucleotides: TGTGCCAGCAGTTTCAGGGGAAGGGACACTGAAGCTTTCTTT. The chain employs TRBV28 and TRBJ1-1; maybe TRBD1 (6 bases). The V gene's germline CDR1 is MDHEN and CDR2 SYDVKM. Between the trimmed V and J ends, which lost 3 bases and 3 bases, there was a span of 11 bases. The CDR3 loop spans 14 amino acids.

The table lists this clone with a few counts. V and J are TRBV7-8 and TRBJ1-2; D remains unclear. Germline lookup yields CDR1 SGHVS and CDR2 FQNEAQ. This CDR3 has 13 residues. The ends were cut back, 2 bases at V and 5 bases at J, with 9 bases in the middle. The CDR3 sequence: CASSLPGVYGYTF. The CDR3 DNA sequence: TGTGCCAGCAGCTTACCCGGGGTATATGGCTACACCTTC.

The count of this clone is one. This rearrangement joins TRBV19 to TRBJ2-6; D ambiguous. CDR3 length equals 14 residues. The germline V gene encodes CDR1 LNHDA and CDR2 SQIVND (reference sequence). Trimming left V 10 bases short and J 2 bases short, with 12 bases between. The CDR3 reads CATNGVTGANVLTF. DNA for the CDR3: TGTGCCACCAATGGGGTTACTGGGGCCAACGTCCTGACTTTC.

The rearrangement joins TRBV25-1 to TRBJ2-5; D might be TRBD1 (6 bases). The ends were cut back, 7 bases at V and 2 bases at J, with 20 bases in the middle. This CDR3 contains 16 residues. Germline V CDR1 and CDR2: MGHDK, SYGVNS. Here the CDR3 DNA reads TGTGCCAGCACTTCAACATCCCACCAGGGGCAAGAGACCCAGTACTTC. This sequence encodes CASTSTSHQGQETQYF.

This clone was seen more than once but under ten times. The CDR3 is CASSFAGTGGSNQPQHF. The CDR3 DNA follows: TGTGCCAGCAGCTTTGCCGGGACAGGGGGCTCCAATCAGCCCCAGCATTTT. The chain joins TRBV11-3 to TRBJ1-5; 12 nucleotides align to TRBD1. CDR3 length equals 17 residues. The V gene end was trimmed by 3 bases and the J gene end by 3 bases; junction bases not matched to a gene: 6. Germline CDR1 and CDR2: SGHNT and YENEEA.

The CDR3 spells CASTPGQGASNEQFF. The CDR3 DNA is TGTGCCAGCACCCCAGGACAGGGGGCGTCCAATGAGCAGTTCTTC. The gene calls are TRBV11-3 and TRBJ2-1, with 11 bases identical to TRBD1. The trim removed 7 bases at V and 6 bases at J, leaving 8 bases unmatched. The CDR3 has 15 amino acids. Germline values: CDR1 SGHNT, CDR2 YENEEA. The variable domain in full, completed from reference TRBV11-3 and TRBJ2-1, reads EAGVVQSPRYKIIEKKQPVAFWCNPISGHNTLYWYLQNLGQGPELLIRYENEEAVDDSQLPKDRFSAERLKGVDSTLKIQPAELGDSAVYLCASTPGQGASNEQFFGPGTRLTVL.

The J gene is TRBJ2-1, the V gene TRBV11-3, with D hard to call. The germline V gene encodes CDR1 SGHNT and CDR2 YENEEA. Trimming cost V 1 base and J 6 bases, with 13 bases left between them. CDR3 length: 15 amino acids. DNA for the CDR3: TGTGCCAGCAGCTTAGTTGGATCTAAGGGCAATGAGCAGTTCTTC. Translated: CASSLVGSKGNEQFF.

The genes are TRBV28 and TRBJ2-4, with D tentatively TRBD1 or TRBD2 (6 bases each). The CDR3 loop spans 15 amino acids. Trimming left V 5 bases short and J 9 bases short, with 20 bases between. In germline, CDR1 is MDHEN, CDR2 SYDVKM. CDR3 protein: CASSPAGTSIGIQYF. The CDR3 nucleotides are TGTGCCAGCAGTCCTGCGGGGACATCGATCGGCATTCAGTACTTC.

V is TRBV28 and J is TRBJ2-1; TRBD2 aligns across 10 bases. V shed 7 bases, J shed 15 bases, and the junction held 21 bases outside the gene matches. Germline CDR1 MDHEN, CDR2 SYDVKM. CDR3 size: 16 residues. The CDR3 here is CASTRGSGATSGVRFF. As DNA, the CDR3 is TGTGCCAGCACCCGCGGGTCGGGGGCTACTAGCGGGGTACGGTTCTTC.

The rearrangement links TRBV5-1 to TRBJ2-7; D tentatively fits TRBD1 or TRBD2 (5 bases each). V lost 5 bases to trimming and J lost 2 bases, with 17 bases between them. CDR3 length: 15 residues. Germline loops: CDR1 SGHRS, CDR2 YFSETQ. CDR3 protein: CASSQGTVSPYEQYF. DNA for the CDR3: TGCGCCAGCAGTCAAGGGACGGTAAGTCCCTACGAGCAGTACTTC.

The chain recombines TRBV28 with TRBJ2-7; 14 nucleotides align to TRBD2. The CDR3 contains 16 residues. Germline lookup yields CDR1 MDHEN and CDR2 SYDVKM. Unmatched junction bases numbered 7, after V lost 3 bases and J lost 6 bases. The CDR3 region is CASSLSGLAGVSEQYF. The DNA of the CDR3 is TGTGCCAGCAGTTTGTCGGGACTAGCGGGAGTATCCGAGCAGTACTTC.

The rearrangement links TRBV5-1 to TRBJ2-3; 7 bases line up with TRBD2. J lost 0 bases, V lost 5 bases, and 6 bases had no gene match. The CDR3 runs to 15 residues. Germline V gene lookup returns CDR1 SGHRS and CDR2 YFSETQ. CDR3 bases: TGCGCCAGCAGGGCTAGCGGAGGTAGCACAGATACGCAGTATTTT. Protein sequence: CASRASGGSTDTQYF.

The chain combines TRBV18 with TRBJ2-7; weak D call: TRBD1 (5 bases). V was pared by 2 bases and J by 2 bases, with 10 bases between. The CDR3 is 14 residues long. Germline CDR1 KGHSH, CDR2 LQKENI. DNA for the CDR3: TGTGCCAGCTCACCAGGGGCTCCCGCCTACGAGCAGTACTTC. Its protein product is CASSPGAPAYEQYF.

The rearrangement joins TRBV19 to TRBJ2-7, with 10 bases that match TRBD2. Per germline, CDR1 LNHDA and CDR2 SQIVND (reference sequence). J lost 4 bases, V lost 3 bases, and 9 bases had no gene match. This CDR3 has 16 amino acids. The CDR3 nucleotides read TGTGCCAGTAGTATCGCCTCGGCTAGCGGGAGTTACGAGCAGTACTTC. This gives the protein CASSIASASGSYEQYF.

A few counts support this clone. The chain carries TRBV6-8 and TRBJ1-2, with 7 bases matching TRBD1. Germline V CDR1 and CDR2: MNHGY, SAAAGT. V was clipped by 10 bases and J by 7 bases; unmatched bases: 12. The CDR3 runs 13 residues. The CDR3 loop is CATADRPLLGYTF. As DNA, the CDR3 is TGTGCCACCGCGGACAGGCCATTGCTTGGCTACACCTTC.

The genes are TRBV11-3 and TRBJ2-3; the D gene could be TRBD1 or TRBD2 (5 bases each). V was trimmed by 5 bases and J by 3 bases, leaving 27 bases between them. This CDR3 has 19 amino acids. Looked up from germline, CDR1 is SGHNT and CDR2 is YENEEA. CDR3 residues: CASSQGPRARGVRTDTQYF. CDR3 DNA: TGTGCCAGCAGCCAGGGACCCAGGGCACGGGGAGTTCGAACAGATACGCAGTATTTT.

This clone rates as medium-sized. The chain is built from TRBV6-8 and TRBJ2-7; 7 positions agree with TRBD2. This CDR3 is 12 amino acids long. Germline CDR1 and CDR2: MNHGY and SAAAGT. CDR3 protein: CASGGPAGEQYF. CDR3 in DNA: TGTGCTTCGGGGGGTCCCGCCGGCGAGCAGTACTTC.

The chain links TRBV11-3 to TRBJ1-1, with 8 bases fitting TRBD1. Germline V CDR1 and CDR2: SGHNT, YENEEA. CDR3 size: 15 residues. The trim removed 8 bases at V and 1 base at J, leaving 9 bases unmatched. CDR3 loop: CASGRGRSKNTEAFF. In DNA form, the CDR3 reads TGTGCCAGCGGCAGGGGGCGATCGAAGAACACTGAAGCTTTCTTT.

This rearrangement joins TRBV30 to TRBJ2-7; D remains ambiguous. V was cut by 4 bases and J by 4 bases, with 8 bases left in between. Germline CDR1 and CDR2: GTSNPN and SVGIG (reference sequence). The length of the CDR3 is 11 residues. CDR3 in amino acids: CAWTVGYEQYF. CDR3 DNA sequence: TGTGCCTGGACGGTCGGATACGAGCAGTACTTC.

This sequence joins TRBV19 and TRBJ1-5, with 9 nucleotides matching TRBD1. Per germline, CDR1 LNHDA and CDR2 SQIVND (reference sequence). The J segment lost 11 bases and the V segment lost 3 bases, leaving 2 bases of the junction unmatched. The CDR3 covers 12 residues. The DNA of the CDR3 is TGTGCCAGTAGTATCGGGACAGGGTCCCAGCATTTT. Its translation is CASSIGTGSQHF. The full variable domain, in which reference TRBV19 and TRBJ1-5 provide the parts outside the CDR3, is DGGITQSPKYLFRKEGQNVTLSCEQNLNHDAMYWYRQDPGQGLRLIYYSQIVNDFQKGDIAEGYSVSREKKESFPLTVTSAQKNPTAFYLCASSIGTGSQHFGDGTRLSIL.

This chain uses TRBV11-3 with TRBJ1-2, with TRBD1 as a possible D gene (5 bases). There are 14 residues in the CDR3. V was clipped by 2 bases and J by 4 bases, with 11 bases between them. CDR1 is SGHNT, CDR2 YENEEA, per germline. Here the CDR3 reads CASSLSGQLYGYTF. The CDR3, as DNA: TGTGCCAGCAGCTTAAGCGGACAACTCTATGGCTACACCTTC.